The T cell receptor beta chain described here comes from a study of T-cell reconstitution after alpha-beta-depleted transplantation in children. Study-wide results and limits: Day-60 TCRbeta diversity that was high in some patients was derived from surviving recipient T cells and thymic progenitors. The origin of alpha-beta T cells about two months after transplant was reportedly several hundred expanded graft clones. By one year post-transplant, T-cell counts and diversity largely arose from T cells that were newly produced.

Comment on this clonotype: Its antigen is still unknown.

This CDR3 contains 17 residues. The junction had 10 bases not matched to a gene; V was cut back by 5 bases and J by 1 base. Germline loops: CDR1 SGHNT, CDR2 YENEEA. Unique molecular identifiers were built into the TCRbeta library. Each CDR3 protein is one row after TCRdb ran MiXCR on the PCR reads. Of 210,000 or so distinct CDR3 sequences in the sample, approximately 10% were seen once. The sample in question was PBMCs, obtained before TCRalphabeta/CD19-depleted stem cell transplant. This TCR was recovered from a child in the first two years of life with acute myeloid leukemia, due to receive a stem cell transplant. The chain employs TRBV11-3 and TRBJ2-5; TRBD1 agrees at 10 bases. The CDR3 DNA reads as TGTGCCAGCAGCCGCCGGACAGGGGGATCCGTCCAAGAGACCCAGTACTTC. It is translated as CASSRRTGGSVQETQYF. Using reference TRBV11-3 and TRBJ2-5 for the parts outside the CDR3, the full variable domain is EAGVVQSPRYKIIEKKQPVAFWCNPISGHNTLYWYLQNLGQGPELLIRYENEEAVDDSQLPKDRFSAERLKGVDSTLKIQPAELGDSAVYLCASSRRTGGSVQETQYFGPGTRLLVL.